This T cell receptor (beta chain) originates from a study of shared clonotypes between healthy human individuals. Study at large: Ranging from 18 to 49 in age, donors were two women and a few men. The study's findings and limits: Owing to a small donor count, the genetic and exposure-history diversity represented was limited. How much donors shared clonotypes was expected to be affected by sequencing depth.

Comments on this clone: Its antigen is not known.

From germline, CDR1 is MNHEY and CDR2 SVGAGI. V dropped 5 bases and J dropped 7 bases, with 8 bases sitting between them. The CDR3 sequence is 12 residues long. The method was immunoSEQ multiplex PCR; TCRdb's version includes in-frame clones alone and lacks a portion of them. Of under 550,000 clones in the sample, around 96% are singletons; the top ten hold 0.06%. The clonotype was recovered from a woman aged 30 to 39 in good health. Sequenced input: naive CD4+ T cells sorted from blood. As to subset: CD45RA+ positively selected. The chain employs TRBV6-5 and TRBJ1-4; D uncertain. In nucleotides, the CDR3 is TGTGCCAGCAGTCAGATGTTTGAAAAACTGTTTTTT. Protein product: CASSQMFEKLFF.